This TCR beta chain was observed in a study of CD8 T cells in ankylosing spondylitis. Overall study findings and caveats: Blood from ankylosing spondylitis patients appeared to carry a characteristic eight-variant TCR beta motif.

This clonotype was detected only a few times. Its cognate antigen is unknown. This CDR3 region has 15 residues. CDR1 is SGHDT, CDR2 YYEEEE, per germline. Trimming removed 2 bases from V and 2 bases from J, with 11 bases in between. One entry per CDR3 protein, called by TCRdb with MiXCR from the 5' RACE reads. The table records roughly 300,000 distinct CDR3 sequences, around 7.6% of them present only once. The sample was blood, either unsorted or a sorted T cell fraction (not recorded which). This sequence was found in a male donor with ankylosing spondylitis. V is TRBV5-6 and J is TRBJ2-1, with D possibly matching TRBD1 (6 bases). CDR3 sequence: CASSFRQGTYNEQFF. Here the CDR3 DNA reads TGTGCCAGCAGCTTCAGGCAGGGGACCTACAATGAGCAGTTCTTC.